This T cell receptor beta chain is drawn from a study of cytomegalovirus exposure and HLA in healthy donors. The wider study: An earlier analysis identified more than 90 million unique TCR beta sequences in 150 million to 200 million T cells. General study points: TCR association rates varied by HLA locus in a later analysis, with DRB1 highest and HLA-C lowest.

A note on this clone: As yet, its antigen is unknown.

With 60 Vbeta and 13 Jbeta primers, the PCR was carried out. The method was immunoSEQ multiplex PCR; TCRdb's version includes in-frame clones alone and lacks a portion of them. In the table there are about 120,000 clones, around 77% of which are singletons. Per the germline V gene, CDR1 is SGHNT and CDR2 is YYREEE (reference sequence). The CDR3 has 13 amino acids. V was pared by 4 bases and J by 4 bases, with 10 bases between. The chain carries TRBV5-4 and TRBJ2-3; no clear D gene. This clonotype originated in a human donor in good health. Source material: PBMCs. The CDR3 DNA reads TGTGCCAGCAGCCCCGAGGCACCAGATACGCAGTATTTT. Translated: CASSPEAPDTQYF.